This T cell receptor beta chain was found in a study of shared clonotypes between healthy human individuals. The CDR3 is made up of 16 amino acids. Germline-derived CDR1 and CDR2 are SGHRS and YFSETQ. The trim removed 0 bases at V and 3 bases at J, leaving 8 bases unmatched. The study ran the assay at deep level. Generated by immunoSEQ multiplex PCR, the TCRdb table keeps only in-frame clones and is missing some. The data hold around 510,000 clones, with 95% to 97% observed a single time. Concerning this clone: Its antigen is still unknown.

Study outcomes and limitations: Sequencing depth was a factor that was expected to affect clonotype sharing among donors.

The sample taken for sequencing was naive CD4+ T cells sorted from blood. This sample's subset: CD45RA+ positively selected. The rearrangement joins TRBV5-1 to TRBJ2-7, with 8 bases that match TRBD2. This receptor was taken from a woman in her thirties in good health. The CDR3 bases are TGCGCCAGCAGCTTGGTTCGGGGACTAGAGAGCTACGAGCAGTACTTC. As protein: CASSLVRGLESYEQYF. Drawing the rest from reference TRBV5-1 and TRBJ2-7, the complete variable domain is KAGVTQTPRYLIKTRGQQVTLSCSPISGHRSVSWYQQTPGQGLQFLFEYFSETQRNKGNFPGRFSGRQFSNSRSEMNVSTLELGDSALYLCASSLVRGLESYEQYFGPGTRLTVT.